The source of this TCR beta chain is a study of OX40 agonist ivuxolimab in advanced cancers. The overall study: Patients received ivuxolimab, an agonistic anti-OX40 (CD134) antibody. Notes on the study in general: Clonal expansion was among the lowest in partial responders at 0.1-3.0 mg/kg, especially CD8+.

Germline V gene lookup returns CDR1 SGHVS and CDR2 FNYEAQ. Trimming removed 5 bases at V and 7 bases at J, with 6 bases between. There are 11 residues in the CDR3. A note on this clone: Its antigen is unknown.

Profiling relied on immunoSEQ multiplex PCR, and the TCRdb table lists in-frame clones only, not all of them. In the table there are about 60,000 clones, about 85% of which are singletons. At baseline, cycle 4 day 1, and cycle 7 day 1, blood was sampled. The genes are TRBV7-6 and TRBJ2-1; D call uncertain. This clonotype was sampled from an adult with an advanced solid tumor such as melanoma, head and neck, liver or kidney cancer. The source was CD4+ or CD8+ T cells sorted from blood, collected in a trial of the OX40 agonist ivuxolimab. The CDR3 coding sequence is TGTGCCAGCAGCCTAAGGAATGAGCAGTTCTTC. This translates into CASSLRNEQFF.